This T cell receptor (beta chain) is drawn from a study of OX40 agonist ivuxolimab in advanced cancers. At the level of the study: Head and neck, renal cell, melanoma or hepatocellular carcinoma were the cancers that dose-escalation patients had. Males comprised around 78% of the group, whose mean age was approximately 61 years (range roughly 20 to 85). Study findings and constraints: Within 6 weeks, CD4+ and CD8+ blood T cells expanded clonally at 0.1 to 3.0 mg/kg.

The assay was immunoSEQ multiplex PCR, and TCRdb's table has in-frame clones only and misses some. This sample has tens of thousands of clones, with over 75% found just once. The trim removed 2 bases at V and 8 bases at J, leaving 12 bases unmatched. The CDR3 is 16 residues long. Comments on this clone: The antigen remains unidentified.

The chain couples TRBV5-3 to TRBJ1-4; TRBD1 matches at 7 bases. TRBV5-3 has ORF status, its function being uncertain. This TCR was recovered from an adult with an advanced solid tumor such as melanoma, head and neck, liver or kidney cancer. Sequenced here: CD4+ or CD8+ T cells sorted from blood, sampled in a trial of the OX40 agonist ivuxolimab. CDR3 in DNA: TGTGCCAGAAGCTTTCGTACAGGGGTCGTCCGCGAAAAACTGTTTTTT. This sequence encodes CARSFRTGVVREKLFF.